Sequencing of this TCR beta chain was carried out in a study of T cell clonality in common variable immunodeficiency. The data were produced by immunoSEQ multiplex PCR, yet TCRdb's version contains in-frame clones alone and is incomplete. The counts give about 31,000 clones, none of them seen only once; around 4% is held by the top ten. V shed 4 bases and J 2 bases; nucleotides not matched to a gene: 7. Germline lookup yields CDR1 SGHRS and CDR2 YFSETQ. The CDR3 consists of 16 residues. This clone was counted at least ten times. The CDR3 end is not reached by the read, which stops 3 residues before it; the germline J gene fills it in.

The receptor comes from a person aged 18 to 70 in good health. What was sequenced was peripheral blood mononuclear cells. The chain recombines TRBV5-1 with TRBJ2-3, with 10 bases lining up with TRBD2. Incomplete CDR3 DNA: TGCGCCAGCAGCCTATCCGGGACTAGCGACACAGATACG. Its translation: CASSLSGTSDTDT. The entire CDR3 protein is CASSLSGTSDTDTQYF. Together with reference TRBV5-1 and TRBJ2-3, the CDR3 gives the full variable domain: KAGVTQTPRYLIKTRGQQVTLSCSPISGHRSVSWYQQTPGQGLQFLFEYFSETQRNKGNFPGRFSGRQFSNSRSEMNVSTLELGDSALYLCASSLSGTSDTDTQYFGPGTRLTVL.